This T cell receptor (beta chain) is drawn from a study of T cells in localized non-small cell lung cancer. Produced via immunoSEQ multiplex PCR; TCRdb's table is partial and in-frame only. The sample lists tens of thousands of clones, around 85% seen once, with about 1.5% in the top ten. CDR3 size: 12 residues. Germline loops: CDR1 WNHNN, CDR2 SYGVQD (reference sequence). V dropped 8 bases and J dropped 9; count of bases not matched to a gene: 3. The sequencing here drew on peripheral blood, taken before any cancer treatment. The clonotype was recovered from a female donor of 60 years or more with stage I lung adenocarcinoma. The rearrangement links TRBV10-1 to TRBJ2-1, with TRBD2 identical over 11 bases. The CDR3 protein is CASLAGGGEQFF. For the CDR3, the DNA is TGCGCCAGCTTAGCGGGAGGGGGTGAGCAGTTCTTC.